This TCR beta chain was identified in a study of T cell responses to AZD1222 COVID-19 vaccine (dated by TCRdb to about 2021). General notes on the study: AZD1222 recipients whose second dose came at about 4 weeks and those whose second dose came at about 12 weeks were combined into one group, since spike-specific TCR depth and breadth did not differ between the two schedules. Enrollment into the trials was organized by age into subgroups of 18-55, 56-69 and 70-plus years, and those subgroups contained roughly 140, 27 and 60 TCR-sequenced participants, respectively. A total of 233 trial participants underwent TCR sequencing, of whom some 210 received two doses of AZD1222 and about 25 received two doses of the MenACWY control vaccine. The research as a whole found: Because no samples from the day 14 peak response were available, repertoires could be characterized only after the peak T cell response. The 56-69-year group was small, and its depth increase did not reach significance, likely because of low power. Only five to seven AZD1222 recipients were SARS-CoV-2 seropositive at baseline, limiting conclusions about previously exposed vaccinees. The whole spike protein was spanned by vaccine-associated CD4 TCRs, and dominant responses were seen in regions 160-218 and 743-854. Reportedly, almost half of the unique spike-specific TCRs recognized epitopes lying outside the regions that are mutated in the B.1.351 and B.1.1.7 variants. A significant rise in spike-specific TCR breadth and depth was observed after two AZD1222 doses relative to day 0 and relative to MenACWY recipients. Participants were mostly white British, with more females than males. The authors suggested clonal diversity may have been underestimated.

A note on this clone: Which antigen it targets is not known. The input lacks base qualities; no much larger clone sits a single base away.

CDR1 and CDR2 (MDHEN, SYDVKM) derive from the germline V gene. Relative to germline, V is missing 4 bases and J is missing 4 bases, with 6 bases of the junction outside any gene match. The CDR3 sequence holds 14 residues, the cysteine and phenylalanine included. The DNA shown is the 42-base CDR3, in frame from base 1. The CDR3 regions of human TCRbeta chains were subjected to immunosequencing. In the source study's methods: Repertoire TCRs were checked for matches against a reference library of SARS-CoV-2-specific TCRs that had been generated using the MIRA antigen-specificity platform. Breadth meant the fraction of unique TCRs that were SARS-CoV-2-associated, whereas depth meant the fraction of total T cells that were SARS-CoV-2-associated. Using the MIRA data, each spike-specific TCR was assigned both to the spike region to which the TCR was reactive and to a CD4 or CD8 class. Log10-transformed breadth and depth values were compared by one-way ANOVA with Sidak's multiple comparisons tests. The table was pulled from immuneACCESS by TCRdb, which kept in-frame rearrangements only. Such tables lose some clones; where checked, under half of the loss comes from unresolved V genes, and the rest has no known cause. That table is the source of V, J and clone size, and D and trimming were worked out from the DNA. A total of over 150,000 clones appear in this sample, 88% of them only once. The biggest ten clones account for more than 5% of the sample.

Per the publication, the time point label means: baseline before first vaccination. Samples from vaccinated people were obtained from the UK trials COV001 and COV002, which included a single-blind randomized controlled phase 2/3 trial of AZD1222 (ChAdOx1 nCoV-19) in healthy adults. Trial participant PBMC samples were collected at day 0 and day 28 after the second dose for TCRbeta chain sequencing. The rearrangement joined TRBV28 to TRBJ1-2; 7 central nucleotides agree with TRBD1. This specimen was peripheral blood, taken on day 0 of AZD1222 vaccination. The receptor was derived from an adult in good health. DNA sequence: TGTGCCAGCAGTTCCGGCCGGGACAGCTATGGCTACACCTTC. This encodes CASSSGRDSYGYTF.